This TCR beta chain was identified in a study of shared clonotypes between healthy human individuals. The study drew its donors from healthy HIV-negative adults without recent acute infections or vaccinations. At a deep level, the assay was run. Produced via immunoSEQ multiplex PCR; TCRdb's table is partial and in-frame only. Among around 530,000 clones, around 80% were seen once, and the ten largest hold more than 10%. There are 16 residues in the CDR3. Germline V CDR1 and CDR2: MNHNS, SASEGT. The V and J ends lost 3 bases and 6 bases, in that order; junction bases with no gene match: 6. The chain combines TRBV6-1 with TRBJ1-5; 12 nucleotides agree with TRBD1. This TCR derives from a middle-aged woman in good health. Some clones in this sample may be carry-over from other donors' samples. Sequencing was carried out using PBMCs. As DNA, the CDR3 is TGTGCCAGCAGTGATCCGGGGACAGGGGGCTCTCAGCCCCAGCATTTT. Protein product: CASSDPGTGGSQPQHF.